This T cell receptor (beta chain) was captured by sequencing in a study of shared clonotypes between healthy human individuals (dated by TCRdb to about 2020). With regard to the full study: The cohort included three men and a couple of women between 18 and 49 years of age. For each donor, three plates each were used for CD4 naive and CD4 memory, two plates were used for CD8 naive, and one plate was used for CD8 memory. To increase sequencing depth and limit assay-specific biases, different laboratories used diverse techniques to prepare libraries and sequence TCR repertoires. To estimate repertoire size and how much clonotype sharing occurs between individuals, the study deeply sequenced the blood TCR repertoires of several healthy adults. Per donor, leukapheresis produced somewhere between about 0.85 and 10 billion PBMCs.

The donors were healthy, HIV-negative adults who had no recently reported acute infections or vaccinations. Only Caucasian adults living in Nashville, Tennessee, USA were represented among the donors. CD4+ T cells were enriched by magnetic negative selection, after which naive cells were positively selected on CD45RA and the negative fraction was taken as the memory subset. After blood collection by leukapheresis, PBMCs were isolated using Ficoll-Histopaque density gradient centrifugation and then cryopreserved in the vapor phase of liquid nitrogen. Analytical flow cytometry was used to check the purity and quantity of each magnetically sorted T cell population. Genomic DNA was isolated from every sorted fraction and measured by UV absorbance on a Nanodrop 2000c. Broad study findings and their caveats: Estimated clonotype richness was generally larger for naive than for memory subsets. Roughly 5% of naive CD4, 3% to 4% of naive CD8, about 2.4% of memory CD4, and approximately 0.4% of memory CD8 clonotypes were shared across several donors. The small number of donors limited the genetic and exposure-history diversity represented. Incomplete sequencing was indicated by rarefaction of sorted-subset datasets, despite the large sequencing depth. Pairwise subsampling led to the expectation that sequencing depth would affect the degree of clonotype sharing among donors. Higher generation probabilities were observed for clonotypes shared by all four sorted-subset donors than for non-shared clonotypes. Only blood was sampled, and tissue TCR repertoires likely differ from those in blood.

Using the deep immunoSEQ assay, TCR CDR3 regions were amplified from genomic DNA by multiplex PCR. Extracted genomic DNA from each cell subset was spread evenly across all wells of several immunoSEQ 96-well plates, with each plate serving as a replicate. For sorted subsets, each replicate PCR was loaded with approximately 190 ng genomic DNA, equivalent to 30,000 or so T cell genomes. Purified libraries were measured with a Qubit 3.0 fluorometer, size-checked on a Bioanalyzer 2100, and measured again with the KAPA Library Quantification kit. Every immunoSEQ 96-well plate was sequenced on a separate single-read 150-cycle Illumina NextSeq 550 flow cell. Per the authors' processing: The immunoSEQ output contained only junctional sequences without quality scores, so filtering could not match that applied to full-length reads. To assign V/J genes and CDR3, sequences were annotated against IMGT germline references using PyIR, a Python wrapper for IgBLAST v1.9. Reads with weak V/J assignments (E-value above 1e-6), missing CDR3, stop codons, out-of-frame junctions, or ambiguous translated residues were removed. V3J clonotypes were defined as sequences sharing an identical inferred V gene, J gene, and CDR3 amino acid sequence. Percentage overlap between repertoires was computed as shared unique clonotypes divided by the size of the smaller repertoire. Repertoire richness was assessed with RTK rarefaction, the Chao1 estimator, and Recon v2.1 estimates of unobserved clonotypes. Generation probabilities were computed with OLGA for all TCRbeta clonotypes obtained by the gDNA method from several donors. In TCRdb, the immuneACCESS table is reduced to in-frame sequences with V and J assigned. These tables do not hold every clone; where another copy was compared, an unresolved V gene accounts for under half, and the others remain unexplained. Clone size and V and J calls were adopted from that table, with D and trimming inferred from the DNA. The sample table holds fewer than 3 million clones, of which roughly 92% were seen once. 0.37% of the sample lies in the top ten.

Trimming takes 2 bases from V and 0 bases from J, and the germline ends sit 9 bases apart. Including cysteine and phenylalanine, the CDR3 has 15 amino acids. Only the CDR3 portion is preserved as DNA: 45 bases, with reading frame beginning at the first base. CDR1 and CDR2 are read off the germline V gene as SGHRS and YFSETQ. To note about this clone: There is no known antigen for this receptor. Base-call qualities are not available, and no considerably larger clone is one nucleotide away. The sample carries other DNA sequences with the same CDR3.

The chain uses TRBV5-1 and TRBJ2-1; a tentative D call is TRBD1 (5 bases match). Input material: naive CD4+ T cells from PBMCs. Interpreted using the paper, the cell subset or site label stands for: CD45RA+ positively selected. The clonotype originates from a man between 18 and 35 years old in good health. Some clones in this sample may be carry-over from other donors' samples. For the CDR3, the sequence is CASSFRESSYNEQFF. In nucleotide form, the sequence is TGCGCCAGCAGCTTCAGGGAAAGCTCCTACAATGAGCAGTTCTTC.